A selection of T cell receptor beta chains follows, all from one sample in a study of T cells after yellow fever vaccination. TCRdb processed the 5' RACE reads anew with MiXCR; each CDR3 protein has one entry. The data show roughly 340,000 distinct CDR3 sequences, about 9.5% seen once. This sample comprised PBMCs, obtained on the day of the first yellow fever vaccination. Source of these receptors: a man younger than 30 who received the YFV17D yellow fever vaccine. Both conserved end residues are part of each CDR3. Fields, in order: V gene, clone size, D gene, J gene, CDR3 DNA, CDR3 protein. D genes are given only for firm matches. Not all rows give a size; the values are once, few, many and, for expanded clones, a class.

v_call: TRBV7-9; clone_size: few; d_call: .; j_call: TRBJ2-3; cdr3_nt: TGTGCCGCCGGGGGGACACGAGATACGCAGTATTTT; cdr3_aa: CAAGGTRDTQYF
v_call: TRBV20-1; clone_size: .; d_call: .; j_call: TRBJ1-4; cdr3_nt: TGCAGTGCTCCGGGGGATAATGAAAAACTGTTTTTT; cdr3_aa: CSAPGDNEKLFF
v_call: TRBV12-3/TRBV12-4; clone_size: few; d_call: .; j_call: TRBJ1-6; cdr3_nt: TGTGCCAGCAGTAACACAAACCAGGGTTTTGGATCACCCCTCCACTTT; cdr3_aa: CASSNTNQGFGSPLHF
v_call: TRBV7-8; clone_size: .; d_call: TRBD2; j_call: TRBJ2-3; cdr3_nt: TGTGCCAGCAGCTCGCTGCGGGAGTACACAGGTACGCAGTATTTT; cdr3_aa: CASSSLREYTGTQYF
v_call: TRBV5-1; clone_size: many; d_call: .; j_call: TRBJ2-5; cdr3_nt: TGCGCCAGCAGCTTGGCGACTCGACTCCTGGAGACCCAGTACTTC; cdr3_aa: CASSLATRLLETQYF
v_call: TRBV18; clone_size: .; d_call: TRBD1; j_call: TRBJ1-1; cdr3_nt: TGTGCCAGCTCACAGGGGACAGATAACACTGAAGCTTTCTTT; cdr3_aa: CASSQGTDNTEAFF
v_call: TRBV18; clone_size: .; d_call: .; j_call: TRBJ1-5; cdr3_nt: TGTGCCAGCTCACCAGGGCAGGCGAATCAGCCCCAGCATTTT; cdr3_aa: CASSPGQANQPQHF
v_call: TRBV10-3; clone_size: .; d_call: .; j_call: TRBJ2-2; cdr3_nt: TGTGCCATCAGTGAATACGAACCGCGAGGCACCGGGGAGCTGTTTTTT; cdr3_aa: CAISEYEPRGTGELFF
v_call: TRBV19; clone_size: .; d_call: .; j_call: TRBJ1-2; cdr3_nt: TGTGCCAGTAGTGGCGGGACGTTTAACTATGGCTACACCTTC; cdr3_aa: CASSGGTFNYGYTF
v_call: TRBV4-3; clone_size: .; d_call: TRBD1; j_call: TRBJ1-1; cdr3_nt: TGCGCCAGCAGCCAAGGGACAGGGATGAACACTGAAGCTTTCTTT; cdr3_aa: CASSQGTGMNTEAFF
v_call: TRBV19; clone_size: .; d_call: .; j_call: TRBJ2-2; cdr3_nt: TGTGCCAGTAGTATAATCGGGGGAACCGGGGAGCTGTTTTTT; cdr3_aa: CASSIIGGTGELFF
v_call: TRBV12-3/TRBV12-4; clone_size: many; d_call: .; j_call: TRBJ1-3; cdr3_nt: TGTGCCAGCAGGGGGGCGCCTGGAAACACCATATATTTT; cdr3_aa: CASRGAPGNTIYF
v_call: TRBV5-6; clone_size: .; d_call: .; j_call: TRBJ2-7; cdr3_nt: TGTGCCAGCAGCTTGGCCTGGAAGGGCCCCTACGAGCAGTACTTC; cdr3_aa: CASSLAWKGPYEQYF
v_call: TRBV12-3/TRBV12-4; clone_size: many; d_call: TRBD1; j_call: TRBJ2-2; cdr3_nt: TGTGCCAGCAGTTTAGGGGACAGGGGGACCGGGGAGCTGTTTTTT; cdr3_aa: CASSLGDRGTGELFF
v_call: TRBV10-3; clone_size: few; d_call: .; j_call: TRBJ1-1; cdr3_nt: TGTGCCATCAGTGTGTCGGGGGGAAGTACTGAAGCTTTCTTT; cdr3_aa: CAISVSGGSTEAFF
v_call: TRBV5-1; clone_size: many; d_call: .; j_call: TRBJ1-1; cdr3_nt: TGCGCCAGCAGAAAGTCGACGGGGGGTTCGGACACTGAAGCTTTCTTT; cdr3_aa: CASRKSTGGSDTEAFF
v_call: TRBV4-1; clone_size: few; d_call: .; j_call: TRBJ2-7; cdr3_nt: TGCGCCAGCAGCCAAGCGAGGGGGGACGCACCCTACGAGCAGTACTTC; cdr3_aa: CASSQARGDAPYEQYF
v_call: TRBV2; clone_size: few; d_call: .; j_call: TRBJ1-6; cdr3_nt: TGTGCCAGCAGGAGAGGAGGGTGGGCTTCACCCCTCCACTTT; cdr3_aa: CASRRGGWASPLHF
v_call: TRBV11-2; clone_size: .; d_call: .; j_call: TRBJ1-1; cdr3_nt: TGTGCCAGCCAACTCGGGACGCCCAACACTGAAGCTTTCTTT; cdr3_aa: CASQLGTPNTEAFF
v_call: TRBV13; clone_size: .; d_call: .; j_call: TRBJ1-1; cdr3_nt: TGTGCCAGCAGCTTTCTCCGGGGGCTGAATATGGACCCTGAAGCTTTCTTT; cdr3_aa: CASSFLRGLNMDPEAFF
v_call: TRBV7-8; clone_size: .; d_call: TRBD2; j_call: TRBJ2-5; cdr3_nt: TGTGCCACCTTCGGGCAGCGGGGGTTGAGGGAGACCCAGTACTTC; cdr3_aa: CATFGQRGLRETQYF
v_call: TRBV7-2; clone_size: .; d_call: .; j_call: TRBJ1-5; cdr3_nt: TGTGCCAGCAGCTTAGGCAGGGGTACAAATCAGCCCCAGCATTTT; cdr3_aa: CASSLGRGTNQPQHF
v_call: TRBV9; clone_size: .; d_call: .; j_call: TRBJ1-1; cdr3_nt: TGTGCCAGCAGCGTAGAACATAATGGACACACTGAAGCTTTCTTT; cdr3_aa: CASSVEHNGHTEAFF
v_call: TRBV6-2/TRBV6-3; clone_size: few; d_call: TRBD2; j_call: TRBJ2-3; cdr3_nt: TGTGCCAGCAGTTCGACTATAGCGGGGATCTTCGATACGCAGTATTTT; cdr3_aa: CASSSTIAGIFDTQYF
v_call: TRBV27; clone_size: .; d_call: TRBD2; j_call: TRBJ2-7; cdr3_nt: TGTGCCAGCAGTTACCAGGCGGGGGGGCTGTACGAGCAGTACTTC; cdr3_aa: CASSYQAGGLYEQYF
v_call: TRBV7-9; clone_size: .; d_call: .; j_call: TRBJ1-1; cdr3_nt: TGTGCCAGCAGCTCCCCAGGGACGGCTGAAGCTTTCTTT; cdr3_aa: CASSSPGTAEAFF
v_call: TRBV7-2; clone_size: .; d_call: .; j_call: TRBJ1-5; cdr3_nt: TGTGCCAGCAGCTTCAAAGGTCAGCCCCAGCATTTT; cdr3_aa: CASSFKGQPQHF
v_call: TRBV5-4; clone_size: .; d_call: .; j_call: TRBJ2-3; cdr3_nt: TGTGCCAGCAGCTTGGGTCTAGCCGTCACAGATACGCAGTATTTT; cdr3_aa: CASSLGLAVTDTQYF
v_call: TRBV7-9; clone_size: .; d_call: TRBD1; j_call: TRBJ1-6; cdr3_nt: TGTGCCAGCAGCGCCACAGGGGGCGGACGATCACCCCTCCACTTT; cdr3_aa: CASSATGGGRSPLHF
v_call: TRBV28; clone_size: few; d_call: TRBD1; j_call: TRBJ1-5; cdr3_nt: TGTGCCAGCAGTTCTCGACAGGGGGATCAGCCCCAGCATTTT; cdr3_aa: CASSSRQGDQPQHF
v_call: TRBV2; clone_size: few; d_call: .; j_call: TRBJ2-1; cdr3_nt: TGTGCCGTGATCGGGTCGGGGGGCCCGACGAATGAGCAGTTCTTC; cdr3_aa: CAVIGSGGPTNEQFF
v_call: TRBV7-2; clone_size: few; d_call: .; j_call: TRBJ2-3; cdr3_nt: TGTGCCAGCAGCCGGGCGCCAGGGTCGGGCACAGATACGCAGTATTTT; cdr3_aa: CASSRAPGSGTDTQYF
v_call: TRBV6-5; clone_size: .; d_call: .; j_call: TRBJ2-7; cdr3_nt: TGTGCCAGCAGTTATTCCCTGGGCCCCTACGAGCAGTACTTC; cdr3_aa: CASSYSLGPYEQYF
v_call: TRBV5-1; clone_size: few; d_call: TRBD2; j_call: TRBJ2-3; cdr3_nt: TGCGCCAGCAGCTCGGGACTAGCGGGGGGTCTCACAGATACGCAGTATTTT; cdr3_aa: CASSSGLAGGLTDTQYF
v_call: TRBV29-1; clone_size: many; d_call: TRBD1; j_call: TRBJ2-7; cdr3_nt: TGCAGCGTTGACGACAGGGGCGACGAGCAGTACTTC; cdr3_aa: CSVDDRGDEQYF
v_call: TRBV9; clone_size: many; d_call: TRBD2; j_call: TRBJ2-5; cdr3_nt: TGTGCCAGCACCCGGGGGGGGCACCTACAAGAGACCCAGTACTTC; cdr3_aa: CASTRGGHLQETQYF
v_call: TRBV4-1; clone_size: .; d_call: TRBD2; j_call: TRBJ2-2; cdr3_nt: TGCGCCAGCAGCCAAGCCCTAGCGGGGCGGAACACCGGGGAGCTGTTTTTT; cdr3_aa: CASSQALAGRNTGELFF
v_call: TRBV6-2/TRBV6-3; clone_size: few; d_call: TRBD1; j_call: TRBJ1-6; cdr3_nt: TGTGCCAGCACCGACCGGGACAGGGTGAATAATTCACCCCTCCACTTT; cdr3_aa: CASTDRDRVNNSPLHF
v_call: TRBV2; clone_size: .; d_call: .; j_call: TRBJ2-7; cdr3_nt: TGTGCCAGCAATAGGGGTTACCCGCCGTACGAGCAGTACTTC; cdr3_aa: CASNRGYPPYEQYF
v_call: TRBV18; clone_size: once; d_call: TRBD1; j_call: TRBJ1-6; cdr3_nt: TGTGCCAGCTCATCCGTTGGGGACAGAGGTAATTCACCCCTCCACTTT; cdr3_aa: CASSSVGDRGNSPLHF
v_call: TRBV4-3; clone_size: many; d_call: .; j_call: TRBJ2-2; cdr3_nt: TGCGCCAGCAGCCATCTCACGGGGGCAGGGAACACCGGGGAGCTGTTTTTT; cdr3_aa: CASSHLTGAGNTGELFF
v_call: TRBV12-3/TRBV12-4; clone_size: .; d_call: .; j_call: TRBJ2-2; cdr3_nt: TGTGCCAGCAGGGGCCCAGCGAACACCGGGGAGCTGTTTTTT; cdr3_aa: CASRGPANTGELFF
v_call: TRBV3-1; clone_size: few; d_call: .; j_call: TRBJ2-3; cdr3_nt: TGTGCCAGCAGCCCGGACCTGAACCCCAGAACTAGCACAGATACGCAGTATTTT; cdr3_aa: CASSPDLNPRTSTDTQYF
v_call: TRBV10-2; clone_size: many; d_call: .; j_call: TRBJ1-4; cdr3_nt: TGCGCCAGCAGTGAAGACACTCCCGGAAAACTGTTTTTT; cdr3_aa: CASSEDTPGKLFF
v_call: TRBV7-9; clone_size: .; d_call: .; j_call: TRBJ2-3; cdr3_nt: TGTGCCAGCAGCTTCAGGGCAGCCACCACAGATACGCAGTATTTT; cdr3_aa: CASSFRAATTDTQYF
v_call: TRBV4-3; clone_size: .; d_call: TRBD2; j_call: TRBJ2-3; cdr3_nt: TGCGCCAGCAGCCAAGGCAATAGCGGGGCCACAGATACGCAGTATTTT; cdr3_aa: CASSQGNSGATDTQYF
v_call: TRBV12-3/TRBV12-4; clone_size: .; d_call: .; j_call: TRBJ1-5; cdr3_nt: TGTGCCAGCAGCGCCCTGGGGGGCGGCAATCAGCCCCAGCATTTT; cdr3_aa: CASSALGGGNQPQHF
v_call: TRBV7-9; clone_size: few; d_call: .; j_call: TRBJ1-3; cdr3_nt: TGTGCCAGCAGCTCGGGAACAGGGTCTGGAAACACCATATATTTT; cdr3_aa: CASSSGTGSGNTIYF
v_call: TRBV2; clone_size: few; d_call: TRBD1; j_call: TRBJ2-6; cdr3_nt: TGTGCCAGCAGTTTTGTGCAGGGGGCTGCTGGGGCCAACGTCCTGACTTTC; cdr3_aa: CASSFVQGAAGANVLTF
v_call: TRBV20-1; clone_size: .; d_call: .; j_call: TRBJ2-2; cdr3_nt: TGCAGTGCTAGAGATTGGGAACTATACACCGGGGAGCTGTTTTTT; cdr3_aa: CSARDWELYTGELFF